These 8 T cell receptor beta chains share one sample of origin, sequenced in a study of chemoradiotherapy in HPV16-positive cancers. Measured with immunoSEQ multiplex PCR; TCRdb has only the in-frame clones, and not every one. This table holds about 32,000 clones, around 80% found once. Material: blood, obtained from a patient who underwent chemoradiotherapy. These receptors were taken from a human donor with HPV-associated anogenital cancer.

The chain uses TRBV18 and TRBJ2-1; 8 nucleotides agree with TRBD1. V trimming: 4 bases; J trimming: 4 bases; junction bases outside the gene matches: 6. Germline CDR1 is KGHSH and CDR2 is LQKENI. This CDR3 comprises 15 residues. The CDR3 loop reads CASSLRTGLYNEQFF. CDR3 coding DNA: TGTGCCAGCTCACTCCGGACAGGGCTTTACAATGAGCAGTTCTTC.

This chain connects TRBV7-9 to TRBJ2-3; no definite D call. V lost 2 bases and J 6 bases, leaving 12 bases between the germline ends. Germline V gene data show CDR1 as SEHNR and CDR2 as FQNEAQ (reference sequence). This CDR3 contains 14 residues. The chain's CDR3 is CASSLRENRDTQYF. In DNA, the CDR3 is TGTGCCAGCAGCTTAAGGGAAAATAGGGATACGCAGTATTTT.

DNA for the CDR3: TGTGCCAGCAGGCCGGGCGGGCCCAAAAGCGGGTACTTC. This translates into CASRPGGPKSGYF. The chain recombines TRBV6-1 with TRBJ2-5, with a weak D call TRBD2 (5 bases). The CDR3 is 13 residues long. The V gene's germline CDR1 is MNHNS and CDR2 SASEGT. V was pared by 6 bases and J by 13 bases, with 21 bases between.

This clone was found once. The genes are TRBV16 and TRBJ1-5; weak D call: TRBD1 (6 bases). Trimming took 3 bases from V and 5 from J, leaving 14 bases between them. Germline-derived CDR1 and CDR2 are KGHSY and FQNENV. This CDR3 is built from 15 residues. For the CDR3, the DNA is TGTGCCAGCAGCCAGGGAACAGGGACCCATCAGCCCCAGCATTTT. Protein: CASSQGTGTHQPQHF.

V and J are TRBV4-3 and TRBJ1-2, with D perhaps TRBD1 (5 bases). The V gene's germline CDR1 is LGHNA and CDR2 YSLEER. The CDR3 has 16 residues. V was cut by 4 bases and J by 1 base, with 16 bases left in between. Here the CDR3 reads CASSRQGGHLNYGYTF. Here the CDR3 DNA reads TGCGCCAGCAGCCGACAAGGTGGACACCTTAACTATGGCTACACCTTC.

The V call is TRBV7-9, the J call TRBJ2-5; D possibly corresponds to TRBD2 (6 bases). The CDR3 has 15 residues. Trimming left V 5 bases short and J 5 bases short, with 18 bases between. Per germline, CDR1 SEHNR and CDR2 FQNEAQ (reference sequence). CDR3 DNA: TGTGCCAGCAGCCTAGGAGGGCCGATTCGGGAGACCCAGTACTTC. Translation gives CASSLGGPIRETQYF.

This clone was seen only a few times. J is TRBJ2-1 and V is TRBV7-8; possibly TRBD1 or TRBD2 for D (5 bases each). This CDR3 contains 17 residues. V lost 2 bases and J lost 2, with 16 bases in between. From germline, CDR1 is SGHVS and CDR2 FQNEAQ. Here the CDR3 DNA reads TGTGCCAGCAGCTTATTTACGGGGCCCCTGGCCTACAATGAGCAGTTCTTC. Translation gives CASSLFTGPLAYNEQFF.

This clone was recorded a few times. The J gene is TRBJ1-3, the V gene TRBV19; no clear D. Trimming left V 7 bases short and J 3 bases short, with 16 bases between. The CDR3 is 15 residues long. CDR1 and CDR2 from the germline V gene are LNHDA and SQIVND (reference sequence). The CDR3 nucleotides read TGTGCCAGTATGAACCGGGAAGGGATTGGAAACACCATATATTTT. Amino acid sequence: CASMNREGIGNTIYF. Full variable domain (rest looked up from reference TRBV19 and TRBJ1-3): DGGITQSPKYLFRKEGQNVTLSCEQNLNHDAMYWYRQDPGQGLRLIYYSQIVNDFQKGDIAEGYSVSREKKESFPLTVTSAQKNPTAFYLCASMNREGIGNTIYFGEGSWLTVV.